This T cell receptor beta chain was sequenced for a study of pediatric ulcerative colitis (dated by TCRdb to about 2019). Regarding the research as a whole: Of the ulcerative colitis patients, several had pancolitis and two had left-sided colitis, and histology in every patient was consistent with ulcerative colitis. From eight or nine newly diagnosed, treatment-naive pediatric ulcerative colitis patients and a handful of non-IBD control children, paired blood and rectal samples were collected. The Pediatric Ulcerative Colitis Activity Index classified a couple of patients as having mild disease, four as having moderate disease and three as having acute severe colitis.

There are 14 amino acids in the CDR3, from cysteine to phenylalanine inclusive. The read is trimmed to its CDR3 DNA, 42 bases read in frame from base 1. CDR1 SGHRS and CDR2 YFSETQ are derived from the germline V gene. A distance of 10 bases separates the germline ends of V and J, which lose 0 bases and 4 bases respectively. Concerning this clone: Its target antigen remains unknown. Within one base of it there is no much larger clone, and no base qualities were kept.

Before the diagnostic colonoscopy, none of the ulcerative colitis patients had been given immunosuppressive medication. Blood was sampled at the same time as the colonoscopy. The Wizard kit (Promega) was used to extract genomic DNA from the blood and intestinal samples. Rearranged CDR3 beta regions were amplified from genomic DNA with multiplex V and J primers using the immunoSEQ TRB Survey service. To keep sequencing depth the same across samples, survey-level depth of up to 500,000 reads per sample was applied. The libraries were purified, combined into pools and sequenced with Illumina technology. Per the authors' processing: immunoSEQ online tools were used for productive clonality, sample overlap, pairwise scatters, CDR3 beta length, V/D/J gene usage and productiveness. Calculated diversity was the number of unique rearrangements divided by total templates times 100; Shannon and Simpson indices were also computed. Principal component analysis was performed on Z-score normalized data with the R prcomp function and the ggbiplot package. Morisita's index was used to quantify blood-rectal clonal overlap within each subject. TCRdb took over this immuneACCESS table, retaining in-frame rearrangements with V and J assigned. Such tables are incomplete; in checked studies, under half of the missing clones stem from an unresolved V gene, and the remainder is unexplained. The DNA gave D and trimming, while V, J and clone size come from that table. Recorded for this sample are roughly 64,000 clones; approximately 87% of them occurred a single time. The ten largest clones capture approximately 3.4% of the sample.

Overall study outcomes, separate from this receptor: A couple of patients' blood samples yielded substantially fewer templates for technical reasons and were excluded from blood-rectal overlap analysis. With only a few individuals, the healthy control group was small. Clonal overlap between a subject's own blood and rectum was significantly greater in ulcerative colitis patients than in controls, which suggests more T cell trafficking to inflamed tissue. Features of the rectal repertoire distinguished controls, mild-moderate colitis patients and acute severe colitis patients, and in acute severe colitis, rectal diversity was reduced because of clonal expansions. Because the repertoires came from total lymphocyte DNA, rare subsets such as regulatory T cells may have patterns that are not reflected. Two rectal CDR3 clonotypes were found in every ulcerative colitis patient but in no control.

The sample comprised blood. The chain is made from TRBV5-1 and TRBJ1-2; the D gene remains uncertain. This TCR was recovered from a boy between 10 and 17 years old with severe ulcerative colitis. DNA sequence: TGCGCCAGCAGCTTGGCCGAAGCGACCTATGGCTACACCTTC. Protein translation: CASSLAEATYGYTF.